This T cell receptor (beta chain) was captured by sequencing in a study of T cell responses to AZD1222 COVID-19 vaccine. The CDR3 extends over 13 amino acids. Trimming cost V 2 bases and J 5 bases, with 9 bases left between them. Germline assignment: CDR1 MNHEY and CDR2 SVGAGI. A word on this clone: Its antigen is not known.

Assay used: immunoSEQ multiplex PCR; TCRdb lists only in-frame clones, some missing. The table lists roughly 180,000 clones, over 85% of them singletons. Study-wide points: Two AZD1222 administrations were followed by greater Spike-specific TCR breadth and depth. There were mostly white British donors and more females than males, and clonal diversity was possibly underestimated.

This clonotype was obtained from an adult who received the MenACWY meningococcal vaccine as a control. This specimen consisted of peripheral blood, obtained 28 days after the second dose of the MenACWY control vaccine. The chain links TRBV6-5 to TRBJ1-2, with a tentative D call TRBD1 (5 bases). The CDR3 is CASSYDKGYGYTF. In nucleotides, the CDR3 is TGTGCCAGCAGTTACGACAAGGGGTATGGCTACACCTTC.